This TCR beta chain was captured by sequencing in a study of Ad26.COV2.S vaccination and SARS-CoV-2 variants. Study-wide background: Participant was drawn from the COV1001 Ad26.COV2.S trial arm. Notes on the study in general: Researchers reported similar non-spike TCR breadth in vaccine and placebo recipients. Vaccine recipients posted higher spike-specific TCR breadth than their placebo counterparts.

Libraries were prepared by immunoSEQ multiplex PCR; TCRdb keeps only in-frame clonotypes and omits some of them. The repertoire consists of hundreds of thousands of clones, with approximately 89% occurring once and the leading ten covering roughly 3.5%. Treatment defined: roughly 18 received Ad26.COV2.S at low or high dose, single or two shots; roughly five received placebo; per-sample allocation not given. The samples date from day 63 after the first vaccine or placebo injection. Ad26.COV2.S expressed prefusion-stabilized spike from the original Wuhan strain. Remarks on this clone: Its antigen is still unknown. This same CDR3 is encoded by further DNA sequences in the sample.

V was shortened by 6 bases and J by 3 bases, with 7 bases between the two germline ends. The CDR3 is made up of 12 amino acids. The V and J genes are TRBV12-3 or TRBV12-4 and TRBJ2-3; D remains ambiguous. This TCR was sampled from a person aged 18 to 59 who received the Ad26.COV2.S COVID-19 vaccine or a placebo. The sample here was peripheral blood, taken in a trial of Ad26.COV2.S vaccine versus placebo. CDR3 loop: CASSLGTDTQYF. The DNA for the CDR3 is TGTGCCAGCAGCCTTGGGACAGATACGCAGTATTTT.